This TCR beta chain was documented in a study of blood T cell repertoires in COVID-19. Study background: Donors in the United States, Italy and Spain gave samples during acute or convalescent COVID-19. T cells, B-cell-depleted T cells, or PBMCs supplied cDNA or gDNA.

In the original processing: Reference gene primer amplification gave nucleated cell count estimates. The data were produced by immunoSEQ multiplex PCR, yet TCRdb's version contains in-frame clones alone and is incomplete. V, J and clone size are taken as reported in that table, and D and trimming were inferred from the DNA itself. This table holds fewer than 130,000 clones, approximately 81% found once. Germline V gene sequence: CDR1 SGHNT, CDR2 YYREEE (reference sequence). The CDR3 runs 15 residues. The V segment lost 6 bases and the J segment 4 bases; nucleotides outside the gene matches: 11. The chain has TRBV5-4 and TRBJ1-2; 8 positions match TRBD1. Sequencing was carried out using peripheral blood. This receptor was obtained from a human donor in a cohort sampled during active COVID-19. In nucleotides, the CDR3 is TGTGCCAGCACTAGGTATCAGGGGGCAGGCTATGGCTACACCTTC. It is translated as CASTRYQGAGYGYTF.